Listed below are T cell receptor beta chains from one sample, sequenced in a study of control samples from healthy donors and cancer patients. Libraries were prepared by immunoSEQ multiplex PCR; TCRdb keeps only in-frame clonotypes and omits some of them. The sample lists 150,000 to 180,000 clones, nearly 95% occurring once. Specimen: blood. These receptors were taken from a man between 50 and 59 years old in good health. CDR3s include the opening cysteine and the closing phenylalanine or tryptophan. D genes are given only for firm matches. Clone size appears in some rows only: once, few, many, or a class for an expanded clone.

d_call,clone_size,v_call,cdr3_length,cdr3_aa
TRBD2,.,TRBV10-3,13,CAISEGLANEQFF
.,.,TRBV12-3/TRBV12-4,12,CASSTSGNTIYF
TRBD2,.,TRBV29-1,20,CKGQDTEDGTSEPSSYEQYF
.,once,TRBV4-1,13,CASSQLENYGYTF
TRBD2,.,TRBV4-1,16,CASSQDLAASSYEQYF
.,.,TRBV7-9,15,CASKSLRDGANVLTF
TRBD1,.,TRBV11-3,15,CASSPGQGKSGELFF
.,.,TRBV3-1/TRBV3-2,13,CASSQGAGNTIYF
.,.,TRBV5-1,13,CASSFTGEGEQYF
.,few,TRBV19,15,CASSMRDPIAYEQYF
TRBD2,.,TRBV5-1,15,CASGHLAGVRETQYF
TRBD1,.,TRBV28,15,CASSLRDRPYNEQFF
.,.,TRBV6-5,14,CASRARDKGEKLFF
TRBD1,few,TRBV6-1,17,CASSAPADRGLPDTIYF
.,.,TRBV18,14,CASSPRGPEDGYTF
.,once,TRBV28,12,CASSIQGDGYTF
.,.,TRBV2,16,CASRAATGEGKNIQYF
.,.,TRBV5-4,18,CASSHIGYGGGYTGELFF
.,.,TRBV2,14,CASSVTGLNEKLFF
.,.,TRBV9,19,CASSVGPRDRTFGGNEQYF
.,.,TRBV5-6,11,CASSWDRELFF
.,few,TRBV5-5,16,CASSLDGWSSTDTQYF
.,.,TRBV6-2/TRBV6-3,13,CASSYPPLTEAFF
.,.,TRBV28,14,CASRGGRTNSPLHF
.,.,TRBV9,14,CASSVLADQETQYF
TRBD1,.,TRBV27,16,CASSSPGTGGFGHLHF
.,.,TRBV6-5,16,CASSYMAGLAQETQYF
TRBD2,once,TRBV29-1,16,CSVHGRAERDYNEQFF
.,.,TRBV27,12,CASSLRDSPLHF
TRBD2,once,TRBV27,17,CASSLFRTSGGQETQYF
.,.,TRBV5-1,15,CASSLVQATNEKLFF
.,.,TRBV6-5,14,CASSHGGSNQPQHF
.,.,TRBV19,15,CASSIIGSRANEQFF
.,.,TRBV6-5,14,CASRDQGFGLEAFF
TRBD1,.,TRBV6-4,16,CASSVGTGVNTGELFF
.,.,TRBV5-4,12,CASSGSLGEQFF